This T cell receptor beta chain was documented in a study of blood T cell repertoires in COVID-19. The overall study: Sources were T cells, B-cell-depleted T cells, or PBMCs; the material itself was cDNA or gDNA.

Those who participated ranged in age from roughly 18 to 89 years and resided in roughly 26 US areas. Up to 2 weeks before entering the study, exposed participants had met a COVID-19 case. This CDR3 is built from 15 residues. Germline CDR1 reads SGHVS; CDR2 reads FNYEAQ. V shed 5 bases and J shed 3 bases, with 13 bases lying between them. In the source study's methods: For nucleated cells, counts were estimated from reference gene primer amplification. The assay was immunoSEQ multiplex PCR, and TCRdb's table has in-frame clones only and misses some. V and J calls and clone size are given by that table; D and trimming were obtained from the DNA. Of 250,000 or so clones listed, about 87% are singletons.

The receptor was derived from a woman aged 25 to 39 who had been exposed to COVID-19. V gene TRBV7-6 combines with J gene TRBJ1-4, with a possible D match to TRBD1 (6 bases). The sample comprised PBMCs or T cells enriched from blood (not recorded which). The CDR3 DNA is TGTGCCAGCAGCCGTCACAGGGCAGCTAATGAAAAACTGTTTTTT. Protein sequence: CASSRHRAANEKLFF.